Listed below are T cell receptor beta chains from one sample, sequenced in a study of T cells after yellow fever vaccination. TCRdb processed the 5' RACE reads anew with MiXCR; each CDR3 protein has one entry. The data hold roughly 240,000 distinct CDR3 sequences, with approximately 6.7% observed a single time. Source: CD4+ T cells sorted from PBMCs, taken on the day of the yellow fever booster vaccination. The receptors were gathered from a man aged 25 to 45 who received the YFV17D yellow fever vaccine. Each CDR3 is given without its conserved first and last residue. A D gene is named only where the DNA matches it firmly.

>TRBV5-1|TRBD1
ASTTGSAKDTQY
>TRBV20-1|NA
SATQWGRRGNTEAF
>TRBV7-2|NA
ASSLGLQGEQF
>TRBV10-2|TRBD1
ASSHRGADTQY
>TRBV5-5|NA
ASSLNGNEQF
>TRBV12-3/TRBV12-4|NA
ASSAQLQETQY
>TRBV4-2|NA
ASSPDGGTFKRETQY
>TRBV18|NA
ASSTFQETQY
>TRBV20-1|NA
SASLATDTQY
>TRBV5-1|TRBD1
ASSADRGADTQY
>TRBV12-3/TRBV12-4|NA
ASSLQPTDTQY
>TRBV7-9|NA
ASSHLARGNEQF
>TRBV20-1|TRBD2
SATGTSSLVFQF
>TRBV6-5|NA
ASSYSMAGRTEAF
>TRBV11-2|TRBD2
ASSQNRLAGGPWTGELF
>TRBV11-3|TRBD2
ASSLDPRGRVETQY
>TRBV28|NA
ASSIQVNEQY